This passage covers 17 T cell receptor beta chains from one sample sequenced in a study of blood T cells in healthy people across ages. Combining a sample-barcoded 5' primer with a J-beta primer mix, a second PCR ran for about 7 to 11 cycles. Each CDR3 protein is one row after TCRdb ran MiXCR on the 5' RACE reads. The sample consists of about 1.5 million distinct CDR3 sequences, 35% to 45% of them appearing once. Sequenced input: blood. Source of these receptors: a woman aged 18 to 35 in good health.

This clonotype was observed a few times. V and J are TRBV4-1 and TRBJ2-5; 13 bases match TRBD2. Germline V CDR1 and CDR2: MGHRA, YSYEKL. CDR3 length: 16 residues. V lost 1 base to trimming and J lost 8 bases; unmatched junction nucleotides: 7. The CDR3 sequence: CASSQGRTSGSETQYF. The CDR3 DNA reads TGCGCCAGCAGCCAAGGGAGGACTAGCGGGAGTGAAACCCAGTACTTC.

The V and J genes are TRBV6-2 or TRBV6-3 and TRBJ2-3; 7 positions agree with TRBD2. Germline CDR1 MNHEY, CDR2 SVGEGT. This CDR3 is 15 amino acids long. With V trimmed by 2 bases and J by 2 bases, 4 bases remained unmatched. In DNA, the CDR3 is TGTGCCAGCAGTTACCCCGGGACTAACACAGATACGCAGTATTTT. Translated: CASSYPGTNTDTQYF.

The table lists this clonotype with a few counts. The gene calls are TRBV11-2 and TRBJ2-3; TRBD2 might be the D (6 bases). Germline loops: CDR1 SGHAT, CDR2 FQNNGV. Trimming shortened V by 3 bases and J by 8 bases, and 15 bases separated the two germline ends. The CDR3 length is 14 residues. The CDR3 nucleotides are TGTGCCAGCAGCTTCGGGGGACCCACGGGTACGCAGTATTTT. Translating gives CASSFGGPTGTQYF.

This chain links TRBV6-1 with TRBJ2-3, with D uncertain. Trimming shortened V by 2 bases and J by 10 bases, and 10 bases separated the two germline ends. This CDR3 has 12 amino acids. Germline V gene sequence: CDR1 MNHNS, CDR2 SASEGT. The CDR3 protein is CASSESRPAQYF. The CDR3 bases are TGTGCCAGCAGTGAAAGCCGCCCCGCGCAGTATTTT.

The V and J genes are TRBV25-1 and TRBJ2-5; D is tentatively TRBD1 or TRBD2 (5 bases each). The CDR3 loop spans 16 amino acids. V was pared by 8 bases and J by 2 bases, with 21 bases between. CDR1 is MGHDK and CDR2 is SYGVNS in the germline V gene. In DNA form, the CDR3 reads TGTGCCAGCGGAGGATGGACCGGGGCTACTCAAGAGACCCAGTACTTC. It codes for CASGGWTGATQETQYF.

The J gene is TRBJ1-5, the V gene TRBV9, with 10 bases identical to TRBD1. This CDR3 is 18 amino acids long. The germline V gene encodes CDR1 SGDLS and CDR2 YYNGEE. Trimming cost V 0 bases and J 2 bases; bases outside gene matches: 8. The CDR3 loop reads CASSVVKRDRGGNQPQHF. In nucleotides, the CDR3 is TGTGCCAGCAGCGTAGTTAAGCGGGACAGGGGAGGCAATCAGCCCCAGCATTTT.

This clonotype was seen more than once but under ten times. This chain connects TRBV4-3 to TRBJ2-1; no clear D gene. The CDR3 has 12 residues. V was pared by 1 base and J by 9 bases, with 7 bases between. Germline V gives CDR1 LGHNA, CDR2 YSLEER. CDR3 loop: CASSQGVGEQFF. In DNA form, the CDR3 reads TGCGCCAGCAGCCAAGGAGTTGGTGAGCAGTTCTTC.

The rearrangement links TRBV6-1 to TRBJ2-5; either TRBD1 or TRBD2 may supply D (5 bases each). The J call may be incorrect, as the DNA end agrees better with TRBJ2-7. CDR1 is MNHNS and CDR2 is SASEGT in the germline V gene. This CDR3 is built from 16 residues. CDR3 loop: CASSEVSRGPNYEQYF. CDR3 nucleotides: TGTGCCAGCAGTGAAGTATCCCGGGGCCCTAATTACGAGCAGTACTTC.

The V call is TRBV7-2, the J call TRBJ2-3; TRBD2 matches 7 bases. V gave up 5 bases and J gave up 4 bases; unmatched junction bases: 12. Germline CDR1 and CDR2: SGHTA and FQGNSA. The CDR3 totals 16 residues. CDR3 nucleotides: TGTGCCAGCAGCCCCCCGGGTATAGCGGGTTCAGATACGCAGTATTTT. It encodes CASSPPGIAGSDTQYF.

The chain uses TRBV29-1 and TRBJ1-2; 9 bases map to TRBD1. The trim removed 5 bases at V and 4 bases at J, leaving 2 bases unmatched. Per germline, CDR1 SQVTM and CDR2 ANQGSEA. This CDR3 comprises 12 residues. The DNA of the CDR3 is TGCAGCGTTCGGACAGGGGCCTATGGCTACACCTTC. Its protein is CSVRTGAYGYTF.

The chain is built from TRBV7-8 and TRBJ2-7, with D tentatively TRBD1 or TRBD2 (5 bases each). V was clipped by 1 base and J by 0 bases, with 22 bases between them. The CDR3 has 19 amino acids. The germline gives CDR1 SGHVS, CDR2 FQNEAQ. The CDR3 DNA reads as TGTGCCAGCAGCTTAGAGTGGGGCCTGACTAACCCCTTCTCCTACGAGCAGTACTTC. Translated, it gives CASSLEWGLTNPFSYEQYF.

The chain couples TRBV29-1 to TRBJ2-4, with D unresolved. Germline CDR1 is SQVTM and CDR2 is ANQGSEA. The CDR3 spans 13 residues. Trimming left V 4 bases short and J 0 bases short, with 7 bases between. CDR3: CSVGLVAKNIQYF. CDR3 DNA: TGCAGCGTTGGGCTGGTAGCCAAAAACATTCAGTACTTC.

The chain has TRBV29-1 and TRBJ2-2; no clear D. The V and J ends lost 4 bases and 7 bases respectively, with 7 bases between them. The CDR3 spans 11 residues. In germline, CDR1 is SQVTM, CDR2 ANQGSEA. CDR3: CSVGLFGELFF. The CDR3, as DNA: TGCAGCGTTGGGCTCTTCGGGGAGCTGTTTTTT.

V and J are TRBV28 and TRBJ1-2; 7 bases fit TRBD1. This CDR3 has 14 residues. J gave up 2 bases and V 3 bases, and 3 bases lay outside the gene matches. Per the germline V gene, CDR1 is MDHEN and CDR2 is SYDVKM. Here the CDR3 DNA reads TGTGCCAGCAGTTTCAGCAGGGGGAACTATGGCTACACCTTC. Amino acids: CASSFSRGNYGYTF.

V usage is TRBV20-1 and J usage is TRBJ2-7, with 9 bases fitting TRBD2. This CDR3 is built from 14 residues. The J segment lost 7 bases and the V segment lost 5 bases, leaving 12 bases of the junction unmatched. The V gene's germline CDR1 is DFQATT and CDR2 SNEGSKA (reference sequence). CDR3 loop: CSAAALAGYNEQYF. DNA for the CDR3: TGCAGTGCTGCGGCGCTAGCGGGGTACAATGAGCAGTACTTC.

The chain joins TRBV29-1 to TRBJ2-3, with D possibly being TRBD1 (6 bases). CDR3 size: 14 residues. V dropped 6 bases and J dropped 0 bases, with 13 bases sitting between them. In germline, CDR1 is SQVTM, CDR2 ANQGSEA. In DNA form, the CDR3 reads TGCAGCGTCAACCGACAGGATAGCACAGATACGCAGTATTTT. It translates to CSVNRQDSTDTQYF.

This chain links TRBV5-1 with TRBJ1-3; possibly TRBD1 for D (5 bases). The CDR3 spans 16 residues. The V gene's germline CDR1 is SGHRS and CDR2 YFSETQ. V gave up 4 bases and J gave up 7 bases, with 21 bases separating them. The DNA for the CDR3 is TGCGCCAGCAGCCCCATGGGGCCGGGACTGATCAACACCATATATTTT. Residues: CASSPMGPGLINTIYF.